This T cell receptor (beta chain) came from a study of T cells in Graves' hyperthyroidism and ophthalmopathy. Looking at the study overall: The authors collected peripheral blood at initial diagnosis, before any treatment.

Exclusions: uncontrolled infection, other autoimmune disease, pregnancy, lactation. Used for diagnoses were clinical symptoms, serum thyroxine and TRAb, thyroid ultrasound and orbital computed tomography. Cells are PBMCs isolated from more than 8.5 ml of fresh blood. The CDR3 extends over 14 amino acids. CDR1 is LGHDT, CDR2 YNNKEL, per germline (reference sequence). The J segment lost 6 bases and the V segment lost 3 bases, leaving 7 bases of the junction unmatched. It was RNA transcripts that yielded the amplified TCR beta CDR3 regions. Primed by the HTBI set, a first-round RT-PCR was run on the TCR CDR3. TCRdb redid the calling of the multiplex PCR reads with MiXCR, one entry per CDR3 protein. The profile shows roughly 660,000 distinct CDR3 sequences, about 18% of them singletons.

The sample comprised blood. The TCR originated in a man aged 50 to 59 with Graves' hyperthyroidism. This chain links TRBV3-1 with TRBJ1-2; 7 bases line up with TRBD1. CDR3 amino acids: CASSHRDSLDGYTF. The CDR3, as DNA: TGTGCCAGCAGCCACAGGGACAGTTTGGATGGCTACACCTTC.